This T cell receptor beta chain appears in the sequencing data of a study of shared clonotypes between healthy human individuals. Findings and limits, study-wide: Sequencing depth was expected to influence donor clonotype sharing.

CDR3 length: 14 residues. V was shortened by 1 base and J by 2 bases, with 5 bases between the two germline ends. From germline, CDR1 is SGHNT and CDR2 YENEEA. Only in-frame clones appear in the TCRdb table, and some are missing; sequencing was by immunoSEQ multiplex PCR. The sample has approximately 2.1 million clones; roughly 93% are singletons. About this clone itself: Its antigen is unidentified.

The donor cohort consisted entirely of Caucasian adults residing in Nashville, Tennessee. The TCR originated in a man aged 18 to 35 in good health. Some clones in this sample may be carry-over from other donors' samples. The chain links TRBV11-3 to TRBJ2-2; D uncertain. The specimen sequenced was naive CD4+ T cells from PBMCs. The subset is: CD45RA+ positively selected. CDR3 sequence reads: CASSLGINTGELFF. The DNA of the CDR3 is TGTGCCAGCAGCTTAGGCATAAACACCGGGGAGCTGTTTTTT.